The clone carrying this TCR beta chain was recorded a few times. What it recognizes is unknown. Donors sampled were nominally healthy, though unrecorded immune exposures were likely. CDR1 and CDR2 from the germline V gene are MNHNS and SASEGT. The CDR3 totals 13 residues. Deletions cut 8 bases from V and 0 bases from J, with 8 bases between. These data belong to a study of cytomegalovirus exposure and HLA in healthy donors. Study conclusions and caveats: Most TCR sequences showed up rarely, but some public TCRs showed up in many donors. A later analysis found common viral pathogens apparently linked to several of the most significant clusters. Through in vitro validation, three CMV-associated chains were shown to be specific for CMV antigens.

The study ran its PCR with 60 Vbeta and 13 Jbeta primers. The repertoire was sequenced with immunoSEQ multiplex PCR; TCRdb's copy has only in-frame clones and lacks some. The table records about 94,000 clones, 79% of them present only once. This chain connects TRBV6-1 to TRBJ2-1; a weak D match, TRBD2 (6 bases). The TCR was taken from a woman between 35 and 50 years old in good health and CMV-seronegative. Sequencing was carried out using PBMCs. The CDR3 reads CASVGGSYNEQFF. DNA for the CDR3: TGTGCCAGCGTCGGGGGCTCCTACAATGAGCAGTTCTTC.